The entry below gives a single TCR beta chain sequence along with its context. Amplification yielded TCR beta CDR3 regions, with RNA transcripts as the source. The study used the HTBI primer set for a first-round RT-PCR of the TCR CDR3. MiXCR, run by TCRdb on the multiplex PCR reads, gives a single entry per CDR3 protein. The sample contains about 360,000 distinct CDR3 sequences, about 13% of which appear only once. This record comes from a study of T cells in Graves' hyperthyroidism and ophthalmopathy. About the research overall: Before any treatment, at initial diagnosis, peripheral blood was collected.

V dropped 11 bases and J dropped 0 bases, with 10 bases sitting between them. CDR3 length: 13 amino acids. Per the germline V gene, CDR1 is LNHDA and CDR2 is SQIVND (reference sequence). The TCR comes from a man aged 25-45 years with Graves' hyperthyroidism that later progressed to Graves' ophthalmopathy. The sample consisted of blood. The chain carries TRBV19 and TRBJ2-2, with D uncertain. CDR3 protein: CAARRPNTGELFF. In nucleotides, the CDR3 is TGTGCCGCTCGGCGGCCGAACACCGGGGAGCTGTTTTTT.